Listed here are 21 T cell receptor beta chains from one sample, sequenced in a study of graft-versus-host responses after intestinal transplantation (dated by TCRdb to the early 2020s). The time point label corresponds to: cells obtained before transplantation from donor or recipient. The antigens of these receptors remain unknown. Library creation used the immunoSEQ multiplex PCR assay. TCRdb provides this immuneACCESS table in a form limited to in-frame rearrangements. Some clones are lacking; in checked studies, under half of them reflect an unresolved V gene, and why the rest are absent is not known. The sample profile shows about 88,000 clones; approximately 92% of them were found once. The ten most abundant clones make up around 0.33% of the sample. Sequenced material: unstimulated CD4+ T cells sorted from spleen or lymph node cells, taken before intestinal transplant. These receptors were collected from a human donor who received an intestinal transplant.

CDR3 nucleotides: TGTGCCAGCAGTCGAGCAGAAGGGTACAATGAGCAGTTCTTC. This translates into CASSRAEGYNEQFF. This rearrangement joins TRBV25-1 to TRBJ2-1; D gene ambiguous. The CDR3 runs 14 residues. Trimming stripped 5 bases from V and 4 bases from J, with 12 bases between. CDR1 is MGHDK, CDR2 SYGVNS, per germline.

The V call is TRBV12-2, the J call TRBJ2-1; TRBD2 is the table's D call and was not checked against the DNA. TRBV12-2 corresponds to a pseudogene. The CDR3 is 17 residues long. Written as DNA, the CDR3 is TGTGCAAGTCGCTTAGCCCAGCGGGAGAGCTCCTACAATGAGCAGTTCTTC. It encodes CASRLAQRESSYNEQFF.

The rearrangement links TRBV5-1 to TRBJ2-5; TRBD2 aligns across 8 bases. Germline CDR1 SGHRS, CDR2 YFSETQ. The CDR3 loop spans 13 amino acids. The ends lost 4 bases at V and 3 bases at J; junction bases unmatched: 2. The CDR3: CASSTGLEETQYF. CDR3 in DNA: TGCGCCAGCAGCACGGGACTAGAAGAGACCCAGTACTTC.

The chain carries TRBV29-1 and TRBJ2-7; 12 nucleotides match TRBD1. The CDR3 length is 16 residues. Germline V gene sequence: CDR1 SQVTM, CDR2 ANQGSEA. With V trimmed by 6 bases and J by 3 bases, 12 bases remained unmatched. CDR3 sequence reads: CSVTGQGAPVSYEQYF. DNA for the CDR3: TGCAGCGTCACGGGACAGGGGGCCCCGGTTAGCTACGAGCAGTACTTC.

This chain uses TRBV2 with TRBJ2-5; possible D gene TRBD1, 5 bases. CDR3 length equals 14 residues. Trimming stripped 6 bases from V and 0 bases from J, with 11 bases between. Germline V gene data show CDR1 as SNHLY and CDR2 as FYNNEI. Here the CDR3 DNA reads TGTGCCAGCAGGCAGGGTTACTACCAAGAGACCCAGTACTTC. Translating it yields CASRQGYYQETQYF.

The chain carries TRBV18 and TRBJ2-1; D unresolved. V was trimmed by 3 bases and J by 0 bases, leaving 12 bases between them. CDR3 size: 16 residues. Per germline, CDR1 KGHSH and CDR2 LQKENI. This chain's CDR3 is CASSPLKRVSYNEQFF. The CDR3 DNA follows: TGTGCCAGCTCACCTCTAAAACGAGTCTCCTACAATGAGCAGTTCTTC. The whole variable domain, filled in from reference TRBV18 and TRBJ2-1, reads NAGVMQNPRHLVRRRGQEARLRCSPMKGHSHVYWYRQLPEEGLKFMVYLQKENIIDESGMPKERFSAEFPKEGPSILRIQQVVRGDSAAYFCASSPLKRVSYNEQFFGPGTRLTVL.

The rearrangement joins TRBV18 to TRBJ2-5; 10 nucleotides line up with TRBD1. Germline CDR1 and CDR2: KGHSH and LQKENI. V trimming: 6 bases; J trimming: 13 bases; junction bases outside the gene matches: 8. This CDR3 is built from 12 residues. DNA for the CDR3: TGTGCCAGCTCGCCGGGACAGGGGATTCCGTACTTC. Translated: CASSPGQGIPYF.

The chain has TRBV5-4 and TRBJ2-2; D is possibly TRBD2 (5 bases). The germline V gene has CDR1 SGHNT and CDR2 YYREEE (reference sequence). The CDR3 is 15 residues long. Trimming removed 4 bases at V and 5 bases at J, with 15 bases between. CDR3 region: CASSVGLPETGELFF. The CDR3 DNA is TGTGCCAGCAGCGTTGGACTGCCCGAGACCGGGGAGCTGTTTTTT.

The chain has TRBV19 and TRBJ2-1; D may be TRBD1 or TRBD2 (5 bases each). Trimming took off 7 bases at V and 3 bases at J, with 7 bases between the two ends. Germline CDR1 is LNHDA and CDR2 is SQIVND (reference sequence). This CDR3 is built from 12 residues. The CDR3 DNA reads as TGTGCCAGTATGGGGGACTACAATGAGCAGTTCTTC. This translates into CASMGDYNEQFF.

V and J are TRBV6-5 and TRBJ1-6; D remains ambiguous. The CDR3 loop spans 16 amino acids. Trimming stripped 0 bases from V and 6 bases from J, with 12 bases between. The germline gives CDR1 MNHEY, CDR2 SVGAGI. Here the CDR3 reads CASSYSGYRANSPLHF. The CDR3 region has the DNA TGTGCCAGCAGTTACTCCGGGTATAGGGCTAATTCACCCCTCCACTTT.

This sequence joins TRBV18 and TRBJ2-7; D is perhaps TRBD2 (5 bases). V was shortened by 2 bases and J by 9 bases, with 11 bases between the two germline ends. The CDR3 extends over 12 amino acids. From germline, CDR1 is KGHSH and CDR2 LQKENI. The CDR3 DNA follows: TGTGCCAGCTCACCATCGGAAGAGGGGCAGTACTTC. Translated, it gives CASSPSEEGQYF.

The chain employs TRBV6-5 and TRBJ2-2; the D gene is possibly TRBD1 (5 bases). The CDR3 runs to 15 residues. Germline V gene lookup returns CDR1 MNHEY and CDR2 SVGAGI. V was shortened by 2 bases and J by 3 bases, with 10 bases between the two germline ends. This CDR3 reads CASSYGAAYTGELFF. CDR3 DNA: TGTGCCAGCAGTTACGGGGCCGCCTACACCGGGGAGCTGTTTTTT.

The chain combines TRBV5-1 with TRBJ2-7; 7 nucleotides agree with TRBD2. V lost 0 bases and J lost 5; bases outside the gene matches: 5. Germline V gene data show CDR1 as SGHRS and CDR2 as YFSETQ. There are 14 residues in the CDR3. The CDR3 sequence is CASSLAGGSHEQYF. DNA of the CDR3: TGCGCCAGCAGCTTGGCGGGCGGGAGCCACGAGCAGTACTTC.

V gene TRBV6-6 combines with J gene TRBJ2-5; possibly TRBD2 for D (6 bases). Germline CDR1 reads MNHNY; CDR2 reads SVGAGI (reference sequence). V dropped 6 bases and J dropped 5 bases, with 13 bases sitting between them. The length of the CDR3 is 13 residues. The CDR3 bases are TGTGCCAGCAGGGCTAGCGAATCGGAGACCCAGTACTTC. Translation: CASRASESETQYF.

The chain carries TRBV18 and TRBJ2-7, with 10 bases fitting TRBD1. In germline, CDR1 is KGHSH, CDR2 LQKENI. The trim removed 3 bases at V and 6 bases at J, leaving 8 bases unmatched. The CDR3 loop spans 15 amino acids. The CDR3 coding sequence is TGTGCCAGCTCACCTCTCGGGACAGGGGTGAGCGAGCAGTACTTC. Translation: CASSPLGTGVSEQYF.

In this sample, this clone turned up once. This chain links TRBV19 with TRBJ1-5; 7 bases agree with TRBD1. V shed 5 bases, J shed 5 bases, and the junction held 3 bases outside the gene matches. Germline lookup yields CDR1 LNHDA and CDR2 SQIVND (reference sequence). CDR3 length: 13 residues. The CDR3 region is CASSFTGDQPQHF. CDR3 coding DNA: TGTGCCAGTAGTTTCACAGGGGATCAGCCCCAGCATTTT.

CDR3 bases: TGTGCCAGCAGCAAAACGGGGGTGGGGGATGAGCAGTTCTTC. Amino acids: CASSKTGVGDEQFF. The chain has TRBV6-6 and TRBJ2-1; tentatively, D is TRBD2 (6 bases). V gave up 6 bases and J gave up 8 bases, with 17 bases separating them. The CDR3 covers 14 residues. Germline V CDR1 and CDR2: MNHNY, SVGAGI (reference sequence).

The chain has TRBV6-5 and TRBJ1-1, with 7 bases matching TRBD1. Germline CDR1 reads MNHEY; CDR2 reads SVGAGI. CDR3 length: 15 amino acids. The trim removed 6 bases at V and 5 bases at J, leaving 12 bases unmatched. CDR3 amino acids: CASRRTRQGKTEAFF. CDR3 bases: TGTGCCAGCAGACGAACCCGACAGGGTAAAACTGAAGCTTTCTTT.

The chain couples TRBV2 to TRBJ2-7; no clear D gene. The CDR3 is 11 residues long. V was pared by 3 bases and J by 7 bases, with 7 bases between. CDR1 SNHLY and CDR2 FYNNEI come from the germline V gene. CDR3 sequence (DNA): TGTGCCAGCAGTGATGACAAGGAGCAGTACTTC. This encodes CASSDDKEQYF.

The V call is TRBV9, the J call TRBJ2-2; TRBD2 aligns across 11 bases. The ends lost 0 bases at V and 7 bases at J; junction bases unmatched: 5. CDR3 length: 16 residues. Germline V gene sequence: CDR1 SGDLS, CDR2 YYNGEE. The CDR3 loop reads CASSVVAGGPGGELFF. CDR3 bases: TGTGCCAGCAGCGTAGTAGCGGGAGGGCCCGGCGGGGAGCTGTTTTTT. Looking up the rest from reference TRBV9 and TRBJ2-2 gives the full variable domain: DSGVTQTPKHLITATGQRVTLRCSPRSGDLSVYWYQQSLDQGLQFLIQYYNGEERAKGNILERFSAQQFPDLHSELNLSSLELGDSALYFCASSVVAGGPGGELFFGEGSRLTVL.

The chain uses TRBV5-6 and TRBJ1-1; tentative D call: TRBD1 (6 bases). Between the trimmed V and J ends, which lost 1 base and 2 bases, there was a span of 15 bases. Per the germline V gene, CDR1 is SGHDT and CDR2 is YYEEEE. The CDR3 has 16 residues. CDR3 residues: CASSLQYWGLNTEAFF. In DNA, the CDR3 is TGTGCCAGCAGCTTGCAGTATTGGGGGCTTAACACTGAAGCTTTCTTT.